This TCR beta chain was found in a study of Graves' ophthalmopathy and Graves' hyperthyroidism. This clonotype occurred many times. Amplification from RNA transcripts yielded the TCR beta CDR3 regions. Second-round multiplex PCR came after a first-round RT-PCR that employed HTBI primers. Using its own MiXCR run on the multiplex PCR reads, TCRdb lists one record per CDR3 protein. Among around 400,000 distinct CDR3 sequences listed, over 20% were seen once. PBMCs had their origin in fresh peripheral blood (around 10 ml). The TCR originated in a woman under 30 with stable Graves' hyperthyroidism. What was sequenced was peripheral blood.

The CDR3: CASSSGHVNTEAFF. CDR3 sequence (DNA): TGTGCCAGCAGTTCGGGACACGTAAACACTGAAGCTTTCTTT. The rearrangement joins TRBV2 to TRBJ1-1; TRBD1 might be the D (6 bases). The CDR3 runs to 14 residues. Germline V gene sequence: CDR1 SNHLY, CDR2 FYNNEI. V lost 5 bases and J 2 bases, leaving 12 bases between the germline ends.